This T cell receptor (beta chain) originates from a study of blood T cell repertoires in COVID-19. Here immunoSEQ multiplex PCR was the method, and the copy in TCRdb shows in-frame clones only, minus some. The repertoire includes 150,000 to 200,000 clones, 75% to 80% of them detected once, and roughly 8.7% sits in the top ten. The CDR3 consists of 14 residues. Trimming at V came to 6 bases and at J to 7 bases, leaving 8 bases not matched to a gene. CDR1 SGHRS and CDR2 YFSETQ come from the germline V gene. The sample consisted of peripheral blood. The receptor was isolated from a woman aged 45-60 years with active or convalescent COVID-19. The rearrangement uses TRBV5-1 and TRBJ1-4; 8 bases map to TRBD1. The CDR3 region has the DNA TGCGCCAGCAAAGACTCAGGGGGCAGTGAAAAACTGTTTTTT. Protein: CASKDSGGSEKLFF.